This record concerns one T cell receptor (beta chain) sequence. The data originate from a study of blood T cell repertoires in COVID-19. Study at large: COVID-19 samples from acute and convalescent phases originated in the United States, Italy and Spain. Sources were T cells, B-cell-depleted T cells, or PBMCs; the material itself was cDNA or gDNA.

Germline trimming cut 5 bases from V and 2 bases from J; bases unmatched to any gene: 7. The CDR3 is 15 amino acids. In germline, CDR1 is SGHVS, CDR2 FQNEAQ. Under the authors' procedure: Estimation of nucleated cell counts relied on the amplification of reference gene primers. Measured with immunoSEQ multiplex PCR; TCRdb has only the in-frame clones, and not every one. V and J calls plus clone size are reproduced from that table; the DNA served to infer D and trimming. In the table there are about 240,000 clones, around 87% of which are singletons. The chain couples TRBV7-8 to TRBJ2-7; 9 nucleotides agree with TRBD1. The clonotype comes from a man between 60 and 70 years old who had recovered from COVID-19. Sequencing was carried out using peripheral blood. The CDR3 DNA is TGTGCCAGCAGCCCGAGGAGGGACAGGGCCTACGAGCAGTACGTC. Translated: CASSPRRDRAYEQYV.